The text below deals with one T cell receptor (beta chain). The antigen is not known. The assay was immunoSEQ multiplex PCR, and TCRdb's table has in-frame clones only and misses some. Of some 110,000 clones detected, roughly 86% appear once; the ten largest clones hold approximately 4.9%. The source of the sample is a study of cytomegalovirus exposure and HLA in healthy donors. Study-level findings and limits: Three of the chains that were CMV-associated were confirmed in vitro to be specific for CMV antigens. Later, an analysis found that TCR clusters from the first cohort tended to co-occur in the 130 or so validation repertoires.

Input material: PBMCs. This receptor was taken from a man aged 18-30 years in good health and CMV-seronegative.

CDR3 loop: CASSLQGAYNSPLHF. The CDR3 nucleotides read TGTGCCAGCAGCTTACAGGGTGCCTATAATTCACCCCTCCACTTT. The chain carries TRBV5-6 and TRBJ1-6; D may be TRBD1 (6 bases). Germline CDR1 reads SGHDT; CDR2 reads YYEEEE. The germline V and J ends were trimmed by 2 bases and 2 bases, with 8 bases remaining between them. There are 15 residues in the CDR3.